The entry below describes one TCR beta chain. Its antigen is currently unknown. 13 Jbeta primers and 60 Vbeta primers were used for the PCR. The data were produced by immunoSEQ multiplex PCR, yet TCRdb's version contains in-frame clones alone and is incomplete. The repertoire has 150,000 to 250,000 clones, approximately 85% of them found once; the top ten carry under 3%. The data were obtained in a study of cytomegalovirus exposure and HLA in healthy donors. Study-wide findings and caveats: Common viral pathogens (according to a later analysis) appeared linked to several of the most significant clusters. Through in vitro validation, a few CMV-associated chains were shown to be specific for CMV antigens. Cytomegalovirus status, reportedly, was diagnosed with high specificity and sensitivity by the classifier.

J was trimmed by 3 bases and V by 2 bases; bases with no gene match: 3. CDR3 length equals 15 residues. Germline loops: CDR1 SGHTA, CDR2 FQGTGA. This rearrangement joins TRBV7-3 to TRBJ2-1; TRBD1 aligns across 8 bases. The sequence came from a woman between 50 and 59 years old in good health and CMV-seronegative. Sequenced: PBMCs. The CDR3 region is CASSLQQGVYNEQFF. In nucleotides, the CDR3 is TGTGCCAGCAGCTTACAACAGGGGGTCTACAATGAGCAGTTCTTC. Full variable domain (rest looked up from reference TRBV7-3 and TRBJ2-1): GAGVSQTPSNKVTEKGKYVELRCDPISGHTALYWYRQSLGQGPEFLIYFQGTGAADDSGLPNDRFFAVRPEGSVSTLKIQRTERGDSAVYLCASSLQQGVYNEQFFGPGTRLTVL.